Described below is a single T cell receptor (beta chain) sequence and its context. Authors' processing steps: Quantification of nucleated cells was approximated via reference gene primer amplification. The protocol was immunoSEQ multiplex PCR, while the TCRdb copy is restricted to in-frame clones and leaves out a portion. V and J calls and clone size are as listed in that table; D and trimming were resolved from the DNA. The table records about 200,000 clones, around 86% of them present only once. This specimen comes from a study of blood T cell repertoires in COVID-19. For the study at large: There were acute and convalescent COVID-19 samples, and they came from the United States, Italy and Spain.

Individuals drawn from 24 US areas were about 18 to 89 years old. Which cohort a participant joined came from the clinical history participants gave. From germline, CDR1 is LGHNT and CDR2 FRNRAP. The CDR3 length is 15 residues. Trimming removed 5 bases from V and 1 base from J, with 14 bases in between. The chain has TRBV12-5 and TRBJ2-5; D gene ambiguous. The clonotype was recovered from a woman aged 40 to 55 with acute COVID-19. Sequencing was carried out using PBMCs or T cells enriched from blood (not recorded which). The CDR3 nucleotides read TGTGCTAGTGGTACCCCAACAGCCCCCCAAGAGACCCAGTACTTC. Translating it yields CASGTPTAPQETQYF.